Each of the 17 T cell receptor beta chains below was sequenced from the same sample in a study of T-cell memory formation after mild COVID-19. Each CDR3 protein is one row after TCRdb ran MiXCR on the 5' RACE reads. The sample contains 130,000 to 150,000 distinct CDR3 sequences, about 6.1% of which appear only once. Sequencing was carried out using PBMCs or a T cell subset sorted from them (not recorded which). These receptors were collected from an adult woman who had mild COVID-19 (a few samples of this study predate the infection). Cell type and time point are not known.

There are a few counts of this clonotype. V is TRBV30 and J is TRBJ2-7; D call uncertain. This CDR3 has 14 residues. CDR1 is GTSNPN and CDR2 is SVGIG in the germline V gene (reference sequence). V lost 3 bases and J lost 2, with 14 bases in between. The CDR3 loop is CAWRSRSPTYEQYF. Written as DNA, the CDR3 is TGTGCCTGGAGGTCAAGAAGCCCTACCTACGAGCAGTACTTC. The full variable domain, rest sourced from reference TRBV30 and TRBJ2-7, is SQTIHQWPATLVQPVGSPLSLECTVEGTSNPNLYWYRQAAGRGLQLLFYSVGIGQISSEVPQNLSASRPQDRQFILSSKKLLLSDSGFYLCAWRSRSPTYEQYFGPGTRLTVT.

This clonotype was counted between two and nine times. The V call is TRBV19, the J call TRBJ2-3; D could derive from TRBD1 or TRBD2 (5 bases each). Germline CDR1 and CDR2: LNHDA and SQIVND (reference sequence). The CDR3 consists of 15 residues. V was clipped by 6 bases and J by 4 bases, with 17 bases between them. CDR3 sequence: CASSPGPRSADTQYF. DNA for the CDR3: TGTGCCAGTAGCCCGGGACCCCGGAGCGCAGATACGCAGTATTTT.

The sample holds a few counts of this clonotype. At one of its ends the junction is not consistent with the germline gene, which may arise from a read error. The rearrangement links TRBV7-2 to TRBJ2-4; 12 nucleotides line up with TRBD2. CDR3 length equals 14 residues. CDR1 and CDR2 from the germline V gene are SGHTA and FQGNSA. CDR3 region: CASSLGSLAGGSNF. The CDR3 region has the DNA TGTGCCAGCAGCTTAGGTTCCCTAGCGGGAGGGTCCAACTTC.

This clonotype was picked up many times. This chain joins TRBV12-3 or TRBV12-4 and TRBJ2-4; the D gene could be TRBD1 or TRBD2 (5 bases each). The V end was cut by 1 base, the J end by 1 base, with 8 bases between. This CDR3 contains 15 residues. DNA for the CDR3: TGTGCCAGCAGTTTAGGGGGGACGGCCAAAAACATTCAGTACTTC. Its translation is CASSLGGTAKNIQYF.

The chain couples TRBV10-3 to TRBJ2-1; no clear D gene. The CDR3 runs 13 residues. The germline gives CDR1 ENHRY, CDR2 SYGVKD. V was trimmed by 9 bases and J by 8 bases, leaving 17 bases between them. This chain's CDR3 is CAMGPSPKDEQFF. The CDR3 nucleotides are TGTGCCATGGGCCCTAGTCCGAAGGATGAGCAGTTCTTC.

This clonotype showed up just a few times. V gene TRBV6-6 combines with J gene TRBJ1-6, with 8 bases lining up with TRBD1. Trimming cost V 7 bases and J 7 bases; bases outside gene matches: 9. CDR3 length: 15 residues. CDR1 and CDR2 (germline): MNHNY, SVGAGI (reference sequence). CDR3 sequence reads: CASTLQGETNSPLHF. The CDR3 DNA is TGTGCCAGCACGTTACAGGGGGAGACCAATTCACCCCTCCACTTT.

This clonotype was counted between two and nine times. V gene TRBV12-3 or TRBV12-4 combines with J gene TRBJ1-2; tentative D call: TRBD1 (5 bases). The CDR3 is 14 residues long. Trimming shortened V by 2 bases and J by 7 bases, and 14 bases separated the two germline ends. In DNA, the CDR3 is TGTGCCAGCAGTTTAAGAGGGCTTCAGGGTGGCTACACCTTC. This encodes CASSLRGLQGGYTF.

This clonotype was seen a single time. The chain uses TRBV15 and TRBJ1-2; D is ambiguous. CDR1 and CDR2 from the germline V gene are LNHNV and YYDKDF (reference sequence). Trimming removed 0 bases at V and 0 bases at J, with 20 bases between. The CDR3 sequence is 19 residues long. The CDR3 DNA follows: TGTGCCACCAGCAGAGATCCACCGCTCGGTTGGGGAGCTAACTATGGCTACACCTTC. This sequence encodes CATSRDPPLGWGANYGYTF. The whole variable domain, filled in from reference TRBV15 and TRBJ1-2, reads DAMVIQNPRYQVTQFGKPVTLSCSQTLNHNVMYWYQQKSSQAPKLLFHYYDKDFNNEADTPDNFQSRRPNTSFCFLDIRSPGLGDTAMYLCATSRDPPLGWGANYGYTFGSGTRLTVV.

This clonotype turned up a few times. This chain links TRBV28 with TRBJ2-7; TRBD1 agrees at 9 bases. Germline lookup yields CDR1 MDHEN and CDR2 SYDVKM. With V trimmed by 5 bases and J by 2 bases, 4 bases remained unmatched. This CDR3 spans 14 amino acids. The CDR3 DNA follows: TGTGCCAGCAGTACGGGACAGGGTACCTACGAGCAGTACTTC. Its translation: CASSTGQGTYEQYF.

This clonotype was seen only a few times. This chain joins TRBV3-1 and TRBJ1-6; tentative D call: TRBD1 (5 bases). Trimming removed 0 bases at V and 6 bases at J, with 12 bases between. The germline V gene encodes CDR1 LGHDT and CDR2 YNNKEL (reference sequence). CDR3 size: 16 residues. CDR3 region: CASSQDPQGGNSPLHF. The DNA of the CDR3 is TGTGCCAGCAGCCAAGATCCGCAGGGAGGTAATTCACCCCTCCACTTT.

This clonotype came up many times. This chain joins TRBV4-2 and TRBJ1-5, with 11 bases that match TRBD1. CDR3 length equals 19 residues. After removal of 4 bases from V and 0 bases from J, the junction contained 11 bases not matched to a gene. The V gene's germline CDR1 is LGHNA and CDR2 YNFKEQ. CDR3 in amino acids: CASSRTGTGGPYSNQPQHF. Written as DNA, the CDR3 is TGTGCCAGCAGCCGGACCGGGACAGGGGGACCATATAGCAATCAGCCCCAGCATTTT.

There are a few counts of this clonotype. The chain uses TRBV20-1 and TRBJ2-5; 10 positions match TRBD2. CDR3 length equals 15 residues. The V segment lost 3 bases and the J segment 2 bases; nucleotides outside the gene matches: 6. Germline values: CDR1 DFQATT, CDR2 SNEGSKA (reference sequence). The CDR3 nucleotides are TGCAGTGCTAGCACCGGGACTAGCGTACAAGAGACCCAGTACTTC. This translates into CSASTGTSVQETQYF.

The chain carries TRBV9 and TRBJ2-7; D gene uncertain. Per the germline V gene, CDR1 is SGDLS and CDR2 is YYNGEE. V was shortened by 1 base and J by 2 bases, with 7 bases between the two germline ends. The CDR3 is made up of 13 amino acids. CDR3 nucleotide sequence: TGTGCCAGCAGCGTATCCAGCACCTACGAGCAGTACTTC. Amino acids: CASSVSSTYEQYF.

In this sample, this clonotype turned up many times. This chain links TRBV7-9 with TRBJ2-1, with 11 bases that match TRBD2. CDR1 SEHNR and CDR2 FQNEAQ come from the germline V gene (reference sequence). The CDR3 spans 16 residues. V was pared by 5 bases and J by 3 bases, with 6 bases of the junction left unmatched. The CDR3: CASSPGTSGIYNEQFF. Written as DNA, the CDR3 is TGTGCCAGCAGCCCTGGGACTAGCGGAATCTACAATGAGCAGTTCTTC.

This clonotype was picked up many times. V is TRBV29-1 and J is TRBJ2-2, with D maybe TRBD2 (7 bases). V shed 8 bases and J shed 1 base, with 20 bases lying between them. This CDR3 is 16 amino acids long. Germline V gene lookup returns CDR1 SQVTM and CDR2 ANQGSEA. The CDR3 loop reads CSITGWRGLNTGELFF. The CDR3 DNA reads TGCAGCATCACTGGGTGGCGGGGGCTGAACACCGGGGAGCTGTTTTTT.

The chain joins TRBV9 to TRBJ1-1; 12 positions match TRBD1. The length of the CDR3 is 17 residues. Per germline, CDR1 SGDLS and CDR2 YYNGEE. The V segment lost 2 bases and the J segment 3 bases; nucleotides outside the gene matches: 8. The CDR3, as DNA: TGTGCCAGCAGCGTGTTACCGGGACAGGGGGCGTACACTGAAGCTTTCTTT. It yields the protein CASSVLPGQGAYTEAFF.

This clonotype was observed a few times. The rearrangement links TRBV12-3 or TRBV12-4 to TRBJ2-3; possible D gene TRBD2, 6 bases. CDR3 length: 13 residues. V gave up 5 bases and J gave up 3 bases, with 9 bases separating them. The CDR3 coding sequence is TGTGCCAGCAGTCAGACTAGGACAGATACGCAGTATTTT. It encodes CASSQTRTDTQYF.